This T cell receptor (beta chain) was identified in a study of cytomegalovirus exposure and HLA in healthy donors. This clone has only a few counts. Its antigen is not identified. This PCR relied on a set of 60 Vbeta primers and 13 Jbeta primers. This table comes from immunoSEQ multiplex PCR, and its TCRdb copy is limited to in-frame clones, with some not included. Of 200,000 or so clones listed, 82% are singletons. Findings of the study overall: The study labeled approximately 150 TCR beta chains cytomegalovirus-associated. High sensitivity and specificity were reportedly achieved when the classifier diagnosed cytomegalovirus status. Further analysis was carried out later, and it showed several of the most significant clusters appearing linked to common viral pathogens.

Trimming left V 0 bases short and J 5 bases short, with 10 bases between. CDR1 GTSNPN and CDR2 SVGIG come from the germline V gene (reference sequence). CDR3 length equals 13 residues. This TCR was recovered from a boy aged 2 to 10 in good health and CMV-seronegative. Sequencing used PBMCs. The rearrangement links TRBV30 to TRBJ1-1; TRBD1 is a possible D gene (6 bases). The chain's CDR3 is CAWSVWTVTEAFF. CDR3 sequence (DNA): TGTGCCTGGAGTGTTTGGACAGTAACTGAAGCTTTCTTT. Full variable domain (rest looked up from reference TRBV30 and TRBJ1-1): SQTIHQWPATLVQPVGSPLSLECTVEGTSNPNLYWYRQAAGRGLQLLFYSVGIGQISSEVPQNLSASRPQDRQFILSSKKLLLSDSGFYLCAWSVWTVTEAFFGQGTRLTVV.